This TCR beta chain was obtained from a study of technical replicates of blood from several donors. Per the germline V gene, CDR1 is SGHRS and CDR2 is YFSETQ. The V gene lost 3 bases and the J gene lost 4 bases, with 8 bases spanning the gap. This CDR3 is built from 13 residues. This clone was counted a few times. Libraries were prepared by immunoSEQ multiplex PCR; TCRdb keeps only in-frame clonotypes and omits some of them. The table has roughly 13,000 clones, 84% seen once. Sequencing was carried out using PBMCs. The chain combines TRBV5-1 with TRBJ1-3; D remains ambiguous. The sequence was obtained from a human donor in good health. In DNA, the CDR3 is TGCGCCAGCAGCTCAGAACAAGGAAACACCATATATTTT. This encodes CASSSEQGNTIYF.